These T cell receptor beta chains were read from a single sample in a study of type 1 and type 2 diabetes patients. TCRdb analysed the multiplex PCR reads with MiXCR anew, one entry per CDR3 protein. The sample includes 270,000 or so distinct CDR3 sequences, approximately 50% seen only once; the top ten take around 13%. The sequenced sample consisted of peripheral blood mononuclear cells (PBMCs). All receptors derive from a man between 18 and 35 years old with type 2 diabetes. Each CDR3 is given with its conserved first and last residue.

TRBJ2-5 | TRBV7-3 | CASSSSGGPQETQYF
TRBJ2-3 | TRBV2 | CASSPLATGSTDTQYF
TRBJ2-3 | TRBV9 | CATSPGASTDTQYF
TRBJ1-4 | TRBV19 | CATLDIGGSTNEKLFF
TRBJ2-7 | TRBV28 | CASKDILMYEQYF
TRBJ2-7 | TRBV11-2 | CASSLGIEAGGPVQYF
TRBJ2-3 | TRBV12-3/TRBV12-4 | CASSSGGALTDTQYF
TRBJ1-4 | TRBV7-6 | CASSQRQGTTNEKLFF
TRBJ1-6 | TRBV11-2 | CASTVNSNSPLHF
TRBJ2-7 | TRBV20-1 | CSARDPQFYEQYF
TRBJ1-1 | TRBV14 | CASSPLKENTEAFF
TRBJ2-1 | TRBV19 | CAAGTEQFF
TRBJ1-2 | TRBV6-5 | CAISGDRNYGYTF
TRBJ2-5 | TRBV19 | CASNQKGGGQTQYF
TRBJ2-1 | TRBV7-9 | CASSLASSGFYNEQFF
TRBJ2-5 | TRBV7-3 | CASSLGLNQETQYF
TRBJ1-6 | TRBV28 | CASSLILSGNSPLHF
TRBJ2-7 | TRBV9 | CASSVGGREGDEQYF
TRBJ2-7 | TRBV15 | CATSTKLAGTEQYF
TRBJ2-7 | TRBV12-3/TRBV12-4 | CASRRTSGYEQYF